A selection of T cell receptor beta chains follows, all from one sample in a study of blood T cell repertoires in COVID-19. Using immunoSEQ multiplex PCR, the repertoire was profiled, and TCRdb retains in-frame clones only, with some absent. The table records some 170,000 clones, roughly four fifths of them present only once. Sequencing was done on a sample of peripheral blood. The receptors stem from a man between 60 and 75 years old with active or convalescent COVID-19. The CDR3 runs from the conserved cysteine through the conserved F or W. D genes are given only for firm matches. Where a row states a size, it is once, few, many or the class of an expanded clone; other rows omit it.

- TRBJ2-2 - TRBV5-1 CASSLGSGDTGELFF
- TRBJ1-3 - TRBV6-5 CASSLVSGNTIYF
- TRBJ2-1 TRBD2 TRBV29-1 CSVMDSGTRLTFF
few TRBJ1-4 - TRBV19 CASSTIEPNEKLFF
- TRBJ1-6 - TRBV3-1/TRBV3-2 CASSQAWSGEGSPLHF
- TRBJ2-1 - TRBV21-1 CASSKAGEVSSYNEQFF
once TRBJ1-5 - TRBV29-1 CSVVEGGGNQPQHF
once TRBJ1-6 - TRBV7-9 CASSPGGLVSPLHF
- TRBJ1-2 - TRBV6-5 CASSYSQGRDGYTF
- TRBJ1-4 - TRBV10-3 CAIKESTNEKLFF
- TRBJ2-7 - TRBV11-2 CASRNPDSYEQYF
- TRBJ2-5 TRBD1 TRBV14 CASSQSPGGEATQYF
- TRBJ1-2 - TRBV3-1/TRBV3-2 CASSQQATGYGYTF
- TRBJ2-3 - TRBV3-1/TRBV3-2 CASSQIVDTQYF
- TRBJ2-1 TRBD2 TRBV29-1 CSVESSGGGNEQFF
- TRBJ1-4 - TRBV2 CASSVETVLGEKLFF
- TRBJ2-7 TRBD1 TRBV2 CASSPRTGAIYEQYF
- TRBJ2-5 - TRBV5-1 CASSYTGRREETQYF
- TRBJ2-7 TRBD1 TRBV28 CASTHEGARYYEQYF
- TRBJ1-4 - TRBV3-1/TRBV3-2 CASSQDGSFRATNEKLFF
few TRBJ2-7 TRBD2 TRBV6-5 CASRGLAYEQYF
- TRBJ2-7 TRBD2 TRBV5-1 CASSPGTSTYEQYF
once TRBJ1-2 TRBD1 TRBV6-5 CASRREGTENYGYTF
- TRBJ1-2 TRBD1 TRBV9 CASSGNRGPYTF
- TRBJ2-6 TRBD1 TRBV3-1/TRBV3-2 CASSLRTGGGSGANVLTF
once TRBJ1-1 - TRBV11-2 CASSLQGTNTEAFF
- TRBJ2-3 - TRBV5-1 CASSLAVGRLTDTQYF
few TRBJ1-5 TRBD1 TRBV6-5 CASSYRQGVNNQPQHF
- TRBJ2-1 TRBD1 TRBV6-1 CASSESYRGRRDEQFF
- TRBJ2-5 - TRBV27 CASSLSRLAGETQYF
- TRBJ2-5 - TRBV7-2 CASSSRGQETQYF
- TRBJ2-1 - TRBV4-1 CASSPSSSSYNEQFF
- TRBJ2-1 TRBD2 TRBV9 CASSVSGRTYNEQFF
- TRBJ2-3 - TRBV14 CASSPTPGADTQYF
- TRBJ2-2 - TRBV5-1 CASSSTSNTGELFF
- TRBJ2-5 TRBD1 TRBV7-9 CASRDDRAGETQYF
- TRBJ1-1 - TRBV2 CASSIGVNTEAFF
- TRBJ1-2 - TRBV6-6 CASSYHSREDGYTF
- TRBJ1-4 - TRBV10-1 CASTTGPVGEKLFF
- TRBJ2-4 - TRBV16 CASSPLGGGTAKNIQYF
- TRBJ1-2 TRBD1 TRBV27 CASSDRALYGYTF
- TRBJ1-4 - TRBV7-9 CASSPDRNEKLFF
- TRBJ1-4 - TRBV6-4 CASSGHHRGDFNEKLFF
- TRBJ2-7 TRBD2 TRBV7-7 CASSAGMAGVYEQYF
many TRBJ2-3 - TRBV28 CASRSSLLGSGNSRDTQYF
few TRBJ1-2 - TRBV10-2 CASSESSGSGYTF
- TRBJ1-6 - TRBV10-1 CASSENRKNSPLHF
- TRBJ1-3 - TRBV6-5 CASSYRLNSGNTIYF
- TRBJ2-1 TRBD2 TRBV13 CASSLISGGQQFF
- TRBJ2-7 - TRBV25-1 CASSQGYEQYF
- TRBJ1-4 TRBD1 TRBV6-5 CASSYAGTGEKLFF
- TRBJ1-6 TRBD1 TRBV10-3 CAIRGDRGHSPLHF
- TRBJ2-7 - TRBV7-2 CASSLGPTRLTYEQYF